The 24 T cell receptor beta chains below were found in one sample sequenced in a study of technical replicates of blood from several donors. Assay used: immunoSEQ multiplex PCR; TCRdb lists only in-frame clones, some missing. The table has about 75,000 clones, around 97% seen once. Material for sequencing was T cells isolated from PBMCs. All receptors come from a human donor in good health.

J is TRBJ2-7 and V is TRBV4-3; 8 bases are shared with TRBD2. This CDR3 is 16 amino acids long. Germline CDR1 and CDR2: LGHNA and YSLEER. After removal of 6 bases from V and 3 bases from J, the junction contained 13 bases not matched to a gene. The CDR3 DNA is TGCGCCAGCAGGCACGATCTAGGGAGCGGGAGCTACGAGCAGTACTTC. Protein: CASRHDLGSGSYEQYF.

The chain is built from TRBV30 and TRBJ1-2; maybe TRBD1 (5 bases). CDR3 length: 14 residues. Trimming removed 2 bases from V and 1 base from J, with 11 bases in between. Germline assignment: CDR1 GTSNPN and CDR2 SVGIG (reference sequence). This chain's CDR3 is CAWSQRQINYGYTF. In nucleotides, the CDR3 is TGTGCCTGGAGTCAGAGACAGATTAACTATGGCTACACCTTC. Full variable domain (missing parts from reference TRBV30 and TRBJ1-2): SQTIHQWPATLVQPVGSPLSLECTVEGTSNPNLYWYRQAAGRGLQLLFYSVGIGQISSEVPQNLSASRPQDRQFILSSKKLLLSDSGFYLCAWSQRQINYGYTFGSGTRLTVV.

This clone has just one count. This chain connects TRBV7-2 to TRBJ2-1; TRBD2 aligns across 11 bases. With V trimmed by 1 base and J by 2 bases, 4 bases remained unmatched. The germline CDR1 and CDR2 sequences are SGHTA and FQGNSA. This CDR3 is built from 17 residues. The CDR3 reads CASSLVAGLAAYNEQFF. The CDR3 DNA sequence: TGTGCCAGCAGCTTAGTCGCGGGACTAGCGGCCTACAATGAGCAGTTCTTC.

V usage is TRBV29-1 and J usage is TRBJ1-2; 7 positions agree with TRBD1. The germline gives CDR1 SQVTM, CDR2 ANQGSEA. CDR3 size: 14 residues. The V gene end was trimmed by 5 bases and the J gene end by 2 bases; junction bases not matched to a gene: 8. In nucleotides, the CDR3 is TGCAGCGTTAGTGGAGACAGGGACAACTATGGCTACACCTTC. It specifies CSVSGDRDNYGYTF.

This rearrangement joins TRBV7-8 to TRBJ2-5, with TRBD1 matching over 8 bases. CDR3 size: 13 residues. V shed 5 bases and J 6 bases; nucleotides not matched to a gene: 5. Per germline, CDR1 SGHVS and CDR2 FQNEAQ. Written as DNA, the CDR3 is TGTGCCAGCAGCCCAGGACAGGGACAGACCCAGTACTTC. It yields the protein CASSPGQGQTQYF.

The chain is built from TRBV11-2 and TRBJ1-2, with 8 bases that match TRBD1. Germline V CDR1 and CDR2: SGHAT, FQNNGV. The CDR3 contains 14 residues. The J segment lost 8 bases and the V segment lost 0 bases, leaving 5 bases of the junction unmatched. CDR3 region: CASSLDSRGLGYTF. DNA of the CDR3: TGTGCCAGCAGCTTAGATAGCAGGGGGCTAGGCTACACCTTC.

The CDR3 is CASSLGTSDYTQYF. The CDR3 nucleotides read TGCGCCAGCAGCCTAGGGACTTCCGACTATACGCAGTATTTT. The chain couples TRBV4-3 to TRBJ2-3; weak D call: TRBD2 (6 bases). The CDR3 has 14 residues. Trimming stripped 4 bases from V and 7 bases from J, with 15 bases between. Germline-derived CDR1 and CDR2 are LGHNA and YSLEER.

V usage is TRBV18 and J usage is TRBJ1-1; 7 bases are shared with TRBD1. The germline V gene encodes CDR1 KGHSH and CDR2 LQKENI. With V trimmed by 6 bases and J by 3 bases, 4 bases remained unmatched. This CDR3 contains 13 residues. The CDR3 sequence is CASSPGQDTEAFF. DNA of the CDR3: TGTGCCAGCTCGCCAGGACAGGACACTGAAGCTTTCTTT.

CDR3 nucleotide sequence: TGTGCCAGCAGATACACCCGACTAGCGGGAGTTGGCGGGGAGCTGTTTTTT. Protein sequence: CASRYTRLAGVGGELFF. The V and J genes are TRBV7-8 and TRBJ2-2; 12 bases map to TRBD2. The CDR3 is made up of 17 amino acids. Germline CDR1 reads SGHVS; CDR2 reads FQNEAQ. J lost 7 bases, V lost 6 bases, and 12 bases had no gene match.

The chain has TRBV5-1 and TRBJ2-3, with D possibly matching TRBD1 (7 bases). V dropped 0 bases and J dropped 6 bases, with 20 bases sitting between them. The V gene's germline CDR1 is SGHRS and CDR2 YFSETQ. The CDR3 has 17 amino acids. In DNA form, the CDR3 reads TGCGCCAGCAGCTTGGCCGCCAGCTCAGGGGGGATGGATACGCAGTATTTT. Amino acids: CASSLAASSGGMDTQYF.

The chain employs TRBV7-8 and TRBJ2-7; no reliable D call. Germline-derived CDR1 and CDR2 are SGHVS and FQNEAQ. CDR3 size: 12 residues. The V gene lost 5 bases and the J gene lost 3 bases, with 8 bases spanning the gap. The CDR3 sequence is CASSPAGYEQYF. CDR3 in DNA: TGTGCCAGCAGCCCCGCCGGCTACGAGCAGTACTTC.

The chain couples TRBV6-6 to TRBJ1-1; unclear D gene. CDR1 is MNHNY and CDR2 is SVGAGI in the germline V gene (reference sequence). Trimming removed 0 bases from V and 7 bases from J, with 18 bases in between. The CDR3 sequence is 16 residues long. The chain's CDR3 is CASSYSPKGPGSEAFF. The CDR3 DNA sequence: TGTGCCAGCAGTTACTCTCCCAAGGGCCCCGGGAGTGAAGCTTTCTTT.

This chain uses TRBV28 with TRBJ2-1, with 8 bases that match TRBD1. The ends lost 4 bases at V and 4 bases at J; junction bases unmatched: 9. The CDR3 is made up of 16 amino acids. Germline-derived CDR1 and CDR2 are MDHEN and SYDVKM. CDR3 sequence reads: CASSSSPGGAYNEQFF. The CDR3 bases are TGTGCCAGCAGTTCCTCCCCAGGGGGCGCGTACAATGAGCAGTTCTTC.

The gene calls are TRBV6-1 and TRBJ2-1; no firm D call. The CDR3 runs to 16 residues. The germline V and J ends were trimmed by 2 bases and 7 bases, with 18 bases remaining between them. Per germline, CDR1 MNHNS and CDR2 SASEGT. The chain's CDR3 is CASSEWRFNYVNEQFF. CDR3 nucleotides: TGTGCCAGCAGTGAATGGAGATTCAATTATGTTAATGAGCAGTTCTTC.

The gene calls are TRBV7-9 and TRBJ2-7; D is perhaps TRBD2 (5 bases). The CDR3 extends over 12 amino acids. Trimming stripped 2 bases from V and 13 bases from J, with 15 bases between. Per the germline V gene, CDR1 is SEHNR and CDR2 is FQNEAQ (reference sequence). The CDR3 reads CASSLSPQDLYF. The CDR3 bases are TGTGCCAGCAGCTTAAGCCCCCAGGACTTATACTTC.

V gene TRBV5-1 combines with J gene TRBJ1-2; 8 nucleotides match TRBD1. V was pared by 3 bases and J by 0 bases, with 10 bases of the junction left unmatched. This CDR3 contains 17 residues. Germline V gene lookup returns CDR1 SGHRS and CDR2 YFSETQ. The CDR3 is CASSSTGTGHANYGYTF. CDR3 bases: TGCGCCAGCAGCTCGACCGGGACAGGCCACGCTAACTATGGCTACACCTTC. The whole variable domain, remainder taken from reference TRBV5-1 and TRBJ1-2, is KAGVTQTPRYLIKTRGQQVTLSCSPISGHRSVSWYQQTPGQGLQFLFEYFSETQRNKGNFPGRFSGRQFSNSRSEMNVSTLELGDSALYLCASSSTGTGHANYGYTFGSGTRLTVV.

The chain uses TRBV11-2 and TRBJ2-2, with TRBD2 identical over 13 bases. Germline assignment: CDR1 SGHAT and CDR2 FQNNGV. The V segment lost 5 bases and the J segment 0 bases; nucleotides outside the gene matches: 6. CDR3 length equals 18 residues. The CDR3 here is CASSPRGLAGTNTGELFF. CDR3 sequence (DNA): TGTGCCAGCAGCCCGAGGGGACTAGCGGGGACGAACACCGGGGAGCTGTTTTTT.

This sequence joins TRBV9 and TRBJ1-2, with 7 bases fitting TRBD1. Germline V gene data show CDR1 as SGDLS and CDR2 as YYNGEE. The V gene end was trimmed by 3 bases and the J gene end by 4 bases; junction bases not matched to a gene: 6. This CDR3 comprises 14 residues. The CDR3 sequence: CASSGTQGFYGYTF. The CDR3 region has the DNA TGTGCCAGCAGCGGTACACAGGGGTTCTATGGCTACACCTTC.

The chain combines TRBV4-2 with TRBJ1-2, with 7 nucleotides matching TRBD1. In germline, CDR1 is LGHNA, CDR2 YNFKEQ. CDR3 length equals 12 residues. V lost 6 bases to trimming and J lost 6 bases; unmatched junction nucleotides: 4. CDR3 nucleotides: TGTGCCAGCAGACAGGGGAAAGATGGCTACACCTTC. This encodes CASRQGKDGYTF.

The J gene is TRBJ2-3, the V gene TRBV5-6, with TRBD1 identical over 9 bases. Germline loops: CDR1 SGHDT, CDR2 YYEEEE. After removal of 4 bases from V and 4 bases from J, the junction contained 13 bases not matched to a gene. This CDR3 is built from 17 residues. CDR3: CASSLAFVDRGPDTQYF. CDR3 nucleotides: TGTGCCAGCAGCCTGGCATTTGTGGACAGGGGACCAGATACGCAGTATTTT.

The gene calls are TRBV15 and TRBJ1-5; 7 bases agree with TRBD1. CDR1 LNHNV and CDR2 YYDKDF come from the germline V gene (reference sequence). V was pared by 1 base and J by 4 bases, with 7 bases of the junction left unmatched. The CDR3 runs to 16 residues. CDR3 coding DNA: TGTGCCACCAGCAGAGGGCGACAGGGAATGAATCAGCCCCAGCATTTT. It yields the protein CATSRGRQGMNQPQHF. Drawing the rest from reference TRBV15 and TRBJ1-5, the complete variable domain is DAMVIQNPRYQVTQFGKPVTLSCSQTLNHNVMYWYQQKSSQAPKLLFHYYDKDFNNEADTPDNFQSRRPNTSFCFLDIRSPGLGDTAMYLCATSRGRQGMNQPQHFGDGTRLSIL.

Only a few counts were recorded for this clone. The rearrangement uses TRBV5-1 and TRBJ1-1, with 7 bases fitting TRBD1. V lost 4 bases and J lost 1; bases outside the gene matches: 4. The germline gives CDR1 SGHRS, CDR2 YFSETQ. The CDR3 spans 14 residues. The CDR3 nucleotides are TGCGCCAGCAGCCCTAGGACAGGGAACACTGAAGCTTTCTTT. As protein: CASSPRTGNTEAFF.

This clone was seen just once. V usage is TRBV28 and J usage is TRBJ2-7; no definite D call. Germline V gives CDR1 MDHEN, CDR2 SYDVKM. The CDR3 has 12 residues. V was trimmed by 5 bases and J by 4 bases, leaving 9 bases between them. The chain's CDR3 is CASSPPRYEQYF. Written as DNA, the CDR3 is TGTGCCAGCAGTCCTCCCAGGTACGAGCAGTACTTC.

The rearrangement joins TRBV10-3 to TRBJ2-1, with 8 bases fitting TRBD1. This CDR3 contains 13 residues. Germline loops: CDR1 ENHRY, CDR2 SYGVKD. With V trimmed by 6 bases and J by 6 bases, 4 bases remained unmatched. The DNA of the CDR3 is TGTGCCATCAGCCAAACAGGGGGCAATGAGCAGTTCTTC. As protein: CAISQTGGNEQFF.